This record covers a single T cell receptor (beta chain). The antigen is not known. This entry comes from a study of cytomegalovirus exposure and HLA in healthy donors. Study-level results: Listed as cytomegalovirus-associated were around 160 TCR beta chains.

13 Jbeta primers and 60 Vbeta primers were used for the PCR. Using immunoSEQ multiplex PCR, the repertoire was profiled, and TCRdb retains in-frame clones only, with some absent. Of approximately 220,000 clones listed, 70% to 90% are singletons. Trimming cost V 5 bases and J 8 bases, with 17 bases left between them. CDR1 and CDR2 (germline): SGHVS, FNYEAQ. The CDR3 covers 14 residues. V and J are TRBV7-6 and TRBJ2-3; tentative D call: TRBD2 (6 bases). The sample taken for sequencing was PBMCs. This TCR was recovered from a man under 40 in good health and CMV-seronegative. The CDR3 nucleotides are TGTGCCAGCAGCCGCTTGGGGGGATCGGGTACGCAGTATTTT. Its translation is CASSRLGGSGTQYF.